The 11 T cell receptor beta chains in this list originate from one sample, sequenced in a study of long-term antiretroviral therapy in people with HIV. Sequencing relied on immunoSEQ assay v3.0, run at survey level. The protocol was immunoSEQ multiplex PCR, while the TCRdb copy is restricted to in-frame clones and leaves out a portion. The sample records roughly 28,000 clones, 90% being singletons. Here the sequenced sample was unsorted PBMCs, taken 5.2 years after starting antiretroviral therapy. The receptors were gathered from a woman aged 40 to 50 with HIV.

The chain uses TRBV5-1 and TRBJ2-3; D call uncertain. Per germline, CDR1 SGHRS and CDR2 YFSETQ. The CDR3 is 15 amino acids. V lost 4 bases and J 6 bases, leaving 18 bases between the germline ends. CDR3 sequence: CASSALGPATDTQYF. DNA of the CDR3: TGCGCCAGCAGCGCGCTCGGGCCAGCAACGGATACGCAGTATTTT.

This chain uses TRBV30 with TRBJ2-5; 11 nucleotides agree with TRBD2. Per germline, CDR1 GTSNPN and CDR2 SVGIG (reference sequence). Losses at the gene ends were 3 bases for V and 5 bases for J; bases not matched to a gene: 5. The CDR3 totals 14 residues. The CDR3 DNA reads TGTGCCTGGAGCGGGCTAGCGGGAGGTGAGACCCAGTACTTC. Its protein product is CAWSGLAGGETQYF.

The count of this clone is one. This CDR3 reads CASSPTENTGELFF. CDR3 in DNA: TGTGCCAGCTCCCCTACAGAGAACACCGGGGAGCTGTTTTTT. The chain carries TRBV18 and TRBJ2-2; D uncertain. The CDR3 sequence is 14 residues long. Trimming left V 6 bases short and J 1 base short, with 9 bases between. Germline CDR1 KGHSH, CDR2 LQKENI.

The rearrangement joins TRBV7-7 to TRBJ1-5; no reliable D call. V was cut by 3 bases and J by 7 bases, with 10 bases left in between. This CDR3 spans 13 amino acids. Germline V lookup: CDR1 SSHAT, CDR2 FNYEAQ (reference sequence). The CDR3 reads CASSLSLGQPQHF. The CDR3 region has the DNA TGTGCCAGCAGCTTGTCGTTGGGGCAGCCCCAGCATTTT.

The CDR3 loop is CASSWGQFQETQYF. The CDR3 DNA is TGTGCCAGCAGTTGGGGACAGTTCCAAGAGACCCAGTACTTC. This chain joins TRBV27 and TRBJ2-5; 7 nucleotides match TRBD1. V lost 4 bases and J lost 1; bases outside the gene matches: 3. The CDR3 is made up of 14 amino acids. CDR1 is MNHEY and CDR2 is SMNVEV in the germline V gene (reference sequence).

The CDR3: CASSLAKPSEQFF. The CDR3 region has the DNA TGTGCCAGCAGCTTGGCCAAACCCAGTGAGCAGTTCTTC. The V gene is TRBV5-4, the J gene TRBJ2-1; D remains ambiguous. The CDR3 loop spans 13 amino acids. V was clipped by 0 bases and J by 9 bases, with 10 bases between them. Germline assignment: CDR1 SGHNT and CDR2 YYREEE (reference sequence).

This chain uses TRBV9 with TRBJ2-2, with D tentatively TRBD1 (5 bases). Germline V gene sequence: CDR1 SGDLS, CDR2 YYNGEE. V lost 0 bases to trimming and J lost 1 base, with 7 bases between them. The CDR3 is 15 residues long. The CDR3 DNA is TGTGCCAGCAGCGTAGGGGGCCTGAACACCGGGGAGCTGTTTTTT. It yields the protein CASSVGGLNTGELFF. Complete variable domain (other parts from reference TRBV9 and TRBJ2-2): DSGVTQTPKHLITATGQRVTLRCSPRSGDLSVYWYQQSLDQGLQFLIQYYNGEERAKGNILERFSAQQFPDLHSELNLSSLELGDSALYFCASSVGGLNTGELFFGEGSRLTVL.

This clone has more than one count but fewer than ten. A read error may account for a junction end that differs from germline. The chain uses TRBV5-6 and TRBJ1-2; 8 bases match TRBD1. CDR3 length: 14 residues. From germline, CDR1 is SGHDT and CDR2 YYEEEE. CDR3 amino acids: CASSLDRAGYGYTF. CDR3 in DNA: TGTGCCAGCAGTTTGGACAGGGCTGGGTATGGCTACACCTTC.

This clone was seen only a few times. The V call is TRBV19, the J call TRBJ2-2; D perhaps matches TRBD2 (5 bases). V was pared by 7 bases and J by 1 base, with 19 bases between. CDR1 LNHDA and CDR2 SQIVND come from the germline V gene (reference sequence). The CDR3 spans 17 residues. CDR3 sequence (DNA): TGTGCCAGTACCAACCATCCCGGGGTGGGGAACACCGGGGAGCTGTTTTTT. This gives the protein CASTNHPGVGNTGELFF. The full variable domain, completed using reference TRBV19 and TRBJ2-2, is DGGITQSPKYLFRKEGQNVTLSCEQNLNHDAMYWYRQDPGQGLRLIYYSQIVNDFQKGDIAEGYSVSREKKESFPLTVTSAQKNPTAFYLCASTNHPGVGNTGELFFGEGSRLTVL.

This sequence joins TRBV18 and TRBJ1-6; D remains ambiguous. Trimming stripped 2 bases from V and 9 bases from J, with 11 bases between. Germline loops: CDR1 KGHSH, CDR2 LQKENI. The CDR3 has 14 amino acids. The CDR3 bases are TGTGCCAGCTCACCATCTGGAACCAGTTCACCCCTCCACTTT. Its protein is CASSPSGTSSPLHF.

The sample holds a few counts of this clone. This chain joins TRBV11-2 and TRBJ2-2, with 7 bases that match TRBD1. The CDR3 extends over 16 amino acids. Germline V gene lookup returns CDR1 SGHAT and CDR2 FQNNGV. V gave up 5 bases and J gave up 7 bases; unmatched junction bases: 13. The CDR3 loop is CASSTTGYRVGGELFF. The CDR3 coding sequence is TGTGCCAGCAGCACGACAGGGTATCGAGTGGGCGGGGAGCTGTTTTTT. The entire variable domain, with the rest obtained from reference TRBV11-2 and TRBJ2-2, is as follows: EAGVAQSPRYKIIEKRQSVAFWCNPISGHATLYWYQQILGQGPKLLIQFQNNGVVDDSQLPKDRFSAERLKGVDSTLKIQPAKLEDSAVYLCASSTTGYRVGGELFFGEGSRLTVL.